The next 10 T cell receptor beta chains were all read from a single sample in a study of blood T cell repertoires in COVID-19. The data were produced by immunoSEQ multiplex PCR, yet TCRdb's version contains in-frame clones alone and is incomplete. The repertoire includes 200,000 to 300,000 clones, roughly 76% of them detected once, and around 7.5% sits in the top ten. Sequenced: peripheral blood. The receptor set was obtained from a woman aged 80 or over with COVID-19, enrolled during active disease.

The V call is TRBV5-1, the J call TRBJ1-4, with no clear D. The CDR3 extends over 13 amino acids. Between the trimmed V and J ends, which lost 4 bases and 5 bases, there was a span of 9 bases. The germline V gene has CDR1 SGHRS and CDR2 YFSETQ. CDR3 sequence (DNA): TGCGCCAGCAGCCGAAGCTCGAATGAAAAACTGTTTTTT. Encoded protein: CASSRSSNEKLFF.

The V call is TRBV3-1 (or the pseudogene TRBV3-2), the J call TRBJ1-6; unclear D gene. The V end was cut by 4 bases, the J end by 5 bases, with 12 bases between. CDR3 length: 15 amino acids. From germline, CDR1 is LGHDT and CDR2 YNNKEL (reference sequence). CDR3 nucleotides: TGTGCCAGCAGCCCAAGGTCGGGGAATAATTCACCCCTCCACTTT. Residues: CASSPRSGNNSPLHF.

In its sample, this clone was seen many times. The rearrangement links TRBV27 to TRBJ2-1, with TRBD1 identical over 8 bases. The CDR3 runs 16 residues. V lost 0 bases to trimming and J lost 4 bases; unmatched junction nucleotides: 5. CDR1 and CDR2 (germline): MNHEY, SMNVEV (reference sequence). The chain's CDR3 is CASSLSNNRGYNEQFF. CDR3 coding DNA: TGTGCCAGCAGTTTATCAAATAACAGGGGGTACAATGAGCAGTTCTTC.

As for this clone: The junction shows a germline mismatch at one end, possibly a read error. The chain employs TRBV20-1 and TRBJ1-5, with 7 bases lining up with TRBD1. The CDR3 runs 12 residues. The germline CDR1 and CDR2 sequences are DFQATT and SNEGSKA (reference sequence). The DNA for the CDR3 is TGCAGTGCTAGTTGGGACAGTCAGGCCCAGCATTTT. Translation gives CSASWDSQAQHF.

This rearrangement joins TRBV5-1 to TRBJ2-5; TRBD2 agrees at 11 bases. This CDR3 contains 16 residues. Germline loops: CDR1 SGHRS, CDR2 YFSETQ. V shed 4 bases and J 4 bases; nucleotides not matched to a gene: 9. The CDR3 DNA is TGCGCCAGCAGCGCCGAGCTAGCGGGAGGTGGAGAGACCCAGTACTTC. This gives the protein CASSAELAGGGETQYF.

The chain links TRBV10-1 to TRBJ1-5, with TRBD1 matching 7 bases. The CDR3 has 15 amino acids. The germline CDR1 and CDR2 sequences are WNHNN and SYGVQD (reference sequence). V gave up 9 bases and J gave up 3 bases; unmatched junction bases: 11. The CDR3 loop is CARGQPGPANQPQHF. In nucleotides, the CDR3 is TGCGCCAGGGGACAGCCCGGCCCGGCCAATCAGCCCCAGCATTTT.

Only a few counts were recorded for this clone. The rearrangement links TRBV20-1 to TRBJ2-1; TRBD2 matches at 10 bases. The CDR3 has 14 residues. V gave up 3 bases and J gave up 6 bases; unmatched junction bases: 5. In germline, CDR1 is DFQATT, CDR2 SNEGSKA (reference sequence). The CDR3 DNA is TGCAGTGCTAGTTTAGCGGGGGGCTCCAATGAGCAGTTCTTC. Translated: CSASLAGGSNEQFF.

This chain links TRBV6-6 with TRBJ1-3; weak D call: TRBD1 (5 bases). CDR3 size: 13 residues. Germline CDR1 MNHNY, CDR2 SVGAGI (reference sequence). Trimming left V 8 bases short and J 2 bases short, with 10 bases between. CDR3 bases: TGTGCCAGCGACAGTCTCACTGGAAACACCATATATTTT. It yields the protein CASDSLTGNTIYF.

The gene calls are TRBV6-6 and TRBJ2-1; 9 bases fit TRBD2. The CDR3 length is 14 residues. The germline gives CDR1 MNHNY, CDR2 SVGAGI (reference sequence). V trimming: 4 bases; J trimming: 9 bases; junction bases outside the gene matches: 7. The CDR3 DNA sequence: TGTGCCAGCAGTTTGAGCGGGAGGATGGCTGAGCAGTTCTTC. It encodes CASSLSGRMAEQFF.

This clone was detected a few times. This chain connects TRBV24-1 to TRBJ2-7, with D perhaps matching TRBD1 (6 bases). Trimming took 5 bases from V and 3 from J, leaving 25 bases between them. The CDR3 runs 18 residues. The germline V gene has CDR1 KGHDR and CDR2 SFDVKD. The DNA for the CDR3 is TGTGCCACCAGTGTTTCCGGCTGGGGGCCAGGAATACTCTACGAGCAGTACTTC. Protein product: CATSVSGWGPGILYEQYF.